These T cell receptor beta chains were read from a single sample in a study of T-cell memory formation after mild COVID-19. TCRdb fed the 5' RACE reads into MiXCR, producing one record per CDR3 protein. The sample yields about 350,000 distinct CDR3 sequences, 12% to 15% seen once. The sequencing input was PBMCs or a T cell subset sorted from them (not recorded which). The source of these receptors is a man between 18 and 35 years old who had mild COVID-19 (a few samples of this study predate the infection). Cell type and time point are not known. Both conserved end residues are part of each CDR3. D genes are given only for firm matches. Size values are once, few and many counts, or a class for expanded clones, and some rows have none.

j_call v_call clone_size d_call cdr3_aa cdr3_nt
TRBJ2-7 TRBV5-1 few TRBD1 CASSLDTGGGEQYF TGCGCCAGCAGCCTCGATACAGGGGGCGGGGAGCAGTACTTC
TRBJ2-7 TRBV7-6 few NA CASSLAVSQEQYF TGTGCCAGCAGCTTAGCGGTGTCGCAGGAGCAGTACTTC
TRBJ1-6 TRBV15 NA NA CATSRGPGRSPLHF TGTGCCACCAGCAGAGGTCCGGGACGCTCACCCCTCCACTTT
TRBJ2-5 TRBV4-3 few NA CASSQDGQLSQETQYF TGCGCCAGCAGCCAAGACGGACAGCTGTCGCAAGAGACCCAGTACTTC
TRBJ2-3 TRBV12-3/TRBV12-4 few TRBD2 CASSLDLLTSRGTDTQYF TGTGCCAGCAGTTTAGACCTTTTGACTAGCCGGGGCACAGATACGCAGTATTTT
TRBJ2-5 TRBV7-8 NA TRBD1 CASSFLDREMETQYF TGTGCCAGCAGCTTTTTGGACAGGGAGATGGAGACCCAGTACTTC
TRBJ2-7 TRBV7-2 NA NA CASTRPGYEQYF TGTGCCAGCACCCGACCGGGATACGAGCAGTACTTC
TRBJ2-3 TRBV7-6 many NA CASSPGWGATDTQYF TGTGCCAGCAGCCCTGGCTGGGGGGCCACAGATACGCAGTATTTT
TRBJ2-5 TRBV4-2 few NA CASSQVEAGWETQYF TGTGCCAGCAGCCAAGTCGAGGCGGGATGGGAGACCCAGTACTTC
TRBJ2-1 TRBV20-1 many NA CSASGVPYNEQFF TGCAGTGCTTCCGGGGTTCCCTACAATGAGCAGTTCTTC
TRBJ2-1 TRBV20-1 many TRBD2 CSASIAGVYNEQFF TGCAGTGCTAGTATAGCGGGTGTCTACAATGAGCAGTTCTTC
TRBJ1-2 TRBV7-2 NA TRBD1 CASSLGLTGAGYGYTF TGTGCCAGCAGCCTGGGGTTGACAGGGGCTGGCTATGGCTACACCTTC
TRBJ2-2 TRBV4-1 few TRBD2 CASSQFFSGAGELFF TGCGCCAGCAGCCAGTTTTTTAGCGGGGCCGGGGAGCTGTTTTTT
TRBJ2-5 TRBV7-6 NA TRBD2 CASSRQGGEETQYF TGTGCCAGCAGCAGGCAGGGAGGGGAAGAGACCCAGTACTTC
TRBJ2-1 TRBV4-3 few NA CASSQQGGLYNEQFF TGCGCCAGCAGCCAGCAGGGGGGGCTCTACAATGAGCAGTTCTTC
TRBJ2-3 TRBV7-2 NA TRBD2 CANSFATSGVPGEDTQYF TGTGCCAACAGCTTTGCGACTAGCGGGGTCCCTGGTGAGGATACGCAGTATTTT
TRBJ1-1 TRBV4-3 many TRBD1 CASSQDWTGGTEAFF TGCGCCAGCAGCCAAGATTGGACAGGGGGGACTGAAGCTTTCTTT
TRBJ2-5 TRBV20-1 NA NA CSARDLARILETQYF TGCAGTGCTAGAGATCTGGCACGGATATTGGAGACCCAGTACTTC
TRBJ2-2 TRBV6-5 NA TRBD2 CASSYSSGTSGELFF TGTGCCAGCAGTTACTCGAGCGGGACGTCAGGGGAGCTGTTTTTT
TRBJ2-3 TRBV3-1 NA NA CASSQGGAPSTDTQYF TGTGCCAGCAGCCAAGGGGGGGCACCTAGCACAGATACGCAGTATTTT